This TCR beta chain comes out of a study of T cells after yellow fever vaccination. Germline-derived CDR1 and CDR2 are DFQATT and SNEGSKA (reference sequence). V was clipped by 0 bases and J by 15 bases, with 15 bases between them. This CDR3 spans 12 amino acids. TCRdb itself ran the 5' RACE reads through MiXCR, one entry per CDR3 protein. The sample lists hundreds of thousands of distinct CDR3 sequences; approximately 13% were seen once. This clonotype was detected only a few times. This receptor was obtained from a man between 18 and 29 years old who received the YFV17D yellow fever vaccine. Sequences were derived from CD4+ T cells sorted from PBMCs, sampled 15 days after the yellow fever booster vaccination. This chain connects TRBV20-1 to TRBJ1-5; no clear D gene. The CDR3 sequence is CSARDQTAELHF. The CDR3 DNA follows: TGCAGTGCTAGAGATCAGACGGCGGAACTGCATTTT.